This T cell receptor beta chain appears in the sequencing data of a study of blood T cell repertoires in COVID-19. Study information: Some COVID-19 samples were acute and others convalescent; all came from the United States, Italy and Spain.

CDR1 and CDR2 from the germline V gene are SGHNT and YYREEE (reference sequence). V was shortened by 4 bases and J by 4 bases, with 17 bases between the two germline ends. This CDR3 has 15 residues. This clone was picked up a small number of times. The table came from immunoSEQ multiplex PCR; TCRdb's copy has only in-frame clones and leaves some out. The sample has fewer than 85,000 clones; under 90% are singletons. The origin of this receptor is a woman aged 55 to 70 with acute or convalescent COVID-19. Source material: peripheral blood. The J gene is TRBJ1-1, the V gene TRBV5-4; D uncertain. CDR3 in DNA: TGTGCCAGCAGCCAGAAGCAGGCACGGGGCACTGAAGCTTTCTTT. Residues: CASSQKQARGTEAFF. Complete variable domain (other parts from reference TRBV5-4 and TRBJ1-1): ETGVTQSPTHLIKTRGQQVTLRCSSQSGHNTVSWYQQALGQGPQFIFQYYREEENGRGNFPPRFSGLQFPNYSSELNVNALELDDSALYLCASSQKQARGTEAFFGQGTRLTVV.